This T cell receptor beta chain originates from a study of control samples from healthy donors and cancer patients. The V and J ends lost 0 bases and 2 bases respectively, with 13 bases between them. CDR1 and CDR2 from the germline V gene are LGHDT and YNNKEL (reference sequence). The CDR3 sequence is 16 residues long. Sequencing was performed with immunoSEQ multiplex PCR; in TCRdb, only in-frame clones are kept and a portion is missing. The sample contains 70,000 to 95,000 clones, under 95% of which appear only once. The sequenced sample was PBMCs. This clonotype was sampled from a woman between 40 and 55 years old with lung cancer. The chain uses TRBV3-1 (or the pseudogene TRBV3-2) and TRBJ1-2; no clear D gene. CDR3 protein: CASSQDRAGPNYGYTF. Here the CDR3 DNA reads TGTGCCAGCAGCCAAGATCGGGCAGGACCGAACTATGGCTACACCTTC.